This TCR beta chain was identified during a study of cytomegalovirus exposure and HLA in healthy donors. Overall study findings and caveats: According to the study, roughly 180 TCR beta chains were cytomegalovirus-associated. Sequencing artifact likely explains a cluster of highly shared sequence variants. Rare sequences made up most TCRs, while some public TCRs were found in many donors. It was reportedly the case that the classifier diagnosed cytomegalovirus status with high specificity and sensitivity.

Concerning this clone: Its specificity is unknown.

Germline V gene lookup returns CDR1 SGHNT and CDR2 YYREEE (reference sequence). The length of the CDR3 is 16 residues. Both 60 Vbeta primers and 13 Jbeta primers went into the PCR. The table came from immunoSEQ multiplex PCR; TCRdb's copy has only in-frame clones and leaves some out. This sample has about 150,000 clones; about 70% occur once, and the top ten carry 1.5% to 2%. This receptor was obtained from a woman aged 40-49 years in good health and CMV-seronegative. This chain joins TRBV5-4 and TRBJ2-5, with TRBD2 identical over 10 bases. With the DNA end fitting TRBJ2-7 better, the J assignment may be wrong. Sequencing input: PBMCs. The CDR3 region is CASTPGPGTSANEQYF. The CDR3 DNA sequence: TGTGCCAGCACCCCCGGGCCAGGGACTAGCGCCAACGAGCAGTACTTC.